Listed below are T cell receptor beta chains from one sample, sequenced in a study of regulatory T cells in long-lasting Graves disease. Each CDR3 protein gets one entry after TCRdb re-called the multiplex PCR reads with MiXCR. The sample shows hundreds of thousands of distinct CDR3 sequences, 20% of them seen only once. This specimen consisted of peripheral blood mononuclear cells (PBMCs), obtained when the disease was refractory, from a patient treated with antithyroid drugs. Every receptor here comes from a female donor with Graves disease. The CDR3 runs from the conserved cysteine through the conserved F or W. D genes are given only for firm matches. The size of a clone is reported for some rows only, either as once, few or many, or as a class for expanded clones.

v_call	clone_size	d_call	j_call	cdr3_nt	cdr3_aa
TRBV6-2/TRBV6-3	NA	NA	TRBJ1-5	TGTGCCAGCAGTTACTCGAGGACTCCTCATAATCAGCCCCAGCATTTT	CASSYSRTPHNQPQHF
TRBV3-1	few	NA	TRBJ1-1	TGTGCCAGCAGCCGACCCGGACTCCTGGGAGCTTTCTTT	CASSRPGLLGAFF
TRBV28	many	NA	TRBJ1-4	TGTGCCAGCAGCTTGAGCGAAAAACTGTTTTTT	CASSLSEKLFF
TRBV28	few	NA	TRBJ2-2	TGTGCCAGCACCCCTATCCCCGGGGACACCAACACCGGGGAGCTGTTTTTT	CASTPIPGDTNTGELFF
TRBV7-6	many	NA	TRBJ1-2	TGTGCCAGCAGCTTAGCAGAGGGATATGGCTACACCTTC	CASSLAEGYGYTF
TRBV28	NA	NA	TRBJ2-7	TGTGCCAGCAGTCTCAGTTGGCTAGCGCCCTACGAGCAGTACTTC	CASSLSWLAPYEQYF
TRBV4-1	NA	NA	TRBJ1-5	TGCGCCAGCAGCCCGGGGGGTGCAATCTTGGAGCCCCAGCATTTT	CASSPGGAILEPQHF
TRBV20-1	many	TRBD1	TRBJ2-5	TGCAGTGCCTATACAGGGGGAGAGACCCAGTACTTC	CSAYTGGETQYF
TRBV30	few	NA	TRBJ2-2	TGTGCCTGGAGTGTACTAGGCCTTCGTTTCGCGAACACCGGGGAGCTGTTTTTT	CAWSVLGLRFANTGELFF
TRBV2	NA	TRBD2	TRBJ2-2	TGTGCCAGCACCCCGGGACTAGCGGGGAACACCGGGGAGCTGTTTTTT	CASTPGLAGNTGELFF
TRBV7-2	few	TRBD2	TRBJ2-2	TGTGCCGGCAGCTCCTTCCCGGGACTAGCGGGACGCGGGGAGCTGTTTTTT	CAGSSFPGLAGRGELFF
TRBV5-1	few	TRBD2	TRBJ2-7	TGCGCCAGCAGCTTTAGTCCCGGAGGACTAGCGGGAGCCGTCGAGCAGTACTTC	CASSFSPGGLAGAVEQYF
TRBV10-3	many	NA	TRBJ1-1	TGTGCCTCAGCGCTGGAGAACACTGAAGCTTTCTTT	CASALENTEAFF
TRBV5-1	NA	NA	TRBJ2-2	TGCGCCAGCAGCTTACAGGGAACCCACACCGGGGAGCTGTTTTTT	CASSLQGTHTGELFF
TRBV29-1	once	NA	TRBJ1-6	TGCAGCGTTCTCGAAGGGGCCATCGGCACTGAAGCTCTCTTT	CSVLEGAIGTEALF
TRBV6-1	many	NA	TRBJ2-7	TGTGCCAGCAGACGCTTCAAGGAGACCTACGAGCAGTACTTC	CASRRFKETYEQYF
TRBV7-2	NA	TRBD1	TRBJ1-1	TGTGCCAGCAGCTTAGGGGAGATAGGGGGCGCGAACACTGAAGCTTTCTTT	CASSLGEIGGANTEAFF
TRBV20-1	few	NA	TRBJ2-1	TGCAGTGCTAGAGATCTTCTGGGGAGCTCCTACAATGAGCAGTTCTTC	CSARDLLGSSYNEQFF
TRBV10-3	many	TRBD1	TRBJ2-5	TGTGCCATCAGTGAGACCTCCGGGACAGGTAGAGAGACCCAGTACTTC	CAISETSGTGRETQYF
TRBV14	few	NA	TRBJ2-5	TGTGCCAGCAGCCAATGGGCGGGACAGGAGACCCAGTACTTC	CASSQWAGQETQYF
TRBV4-3	NA	TRBD1	TRBJ2-6	TGCGCCAGCAGCCAAGACGGACAGGGAGGGGCCAACGTCCTGACTTTC	CASSQDGQGGANVLTF
TRBV19	few	NA	TRBJ1-1	TGTGCCAGTAGTACCGGGGGGATGAACACTGAAGCTTTCTTT	CASSTGGMNTEAFF
TRBV2	few	NA	TRBJ2-2	TGTGCCAGCAGGGCTGCCGGCAGCGGGGAGCTGTTTTTT	CASRAAGSGELFF
TRBV19	NA	TRBD1	TRBJ1-4	TGTGCCAGTAGTATCTCAGGGGGAGGTGAAAAACTGTTTTTT	CASSISGGGEKLFF
TRBV14	few	NA	TRBJ1-6	TGTGCCAGCAGCCGCGGGACGAACGCCTATAATTCACCCCTCCACTTT	CASSRGTNAYNSPLHF
TRBV13	NA	TRBD2	TRBJ2-2	TGTGCCAGCAGCCCCCGCCGACTAGCGGGAGTCGGGACCGGGGAGCTGTTTTTT	CASSPRRLAGVGTGELFF